This TCR beta chain is drawn from a study of technical replicates of blood from a few donors. V shed 10 bases and J 5 bases; nucleotides not matched to a gene: 12. This CDR3 spans 14 amino acids. The germline V gene encodes CDR1 MDHEN and CDR2 SYDVKM. TCRdb keeps only in-frame clones here, not all; method: immunoSEQ multiplex PCR. The profile shows 75,000 to 100,000 clones, roughly 96% of them singletons. The TCR originated in a human donor in good health. J is TRBJ2-7 and V is TRBV28, with 9 bases lining up with TRBD1. Source material: T cells isolated from PBMCs. The DNA of the CDR3 is TGTGCCACCAACCGACCGGGACAGGGAAACGAGCAGTACTTC. Its protein product is CATNRPGQGNEQYF.